These 5 T cell receptor beta chains were sequenced from one sample in a study of vaccination effects on CD4 cells after COVID-19. Sequencing was performed with immunoSEQ multiplex PCR; in TCRdb, only in-frame clones are kept and a portion is missing. The sample holds around 65,000 clones; 60% to 75% are singletons and the top ten take 1% to 1.5%. CD4+ T cells specific for antigen were expanded with viral peptide pools by the ViraFEST assay before sequencing. Researchers isolated CD4+ T cells once 9 to 11 days of culture had elapsed. Two-dose vaccination with either BNT162b2 or mRNA-1273 was given to the participants. No antigen is known for these receptors. The sample here was CD4+ T cells from PBMCs cultured with HCoV-229E spike peptides, taken after COVID-19 vaccination. The receptors were sampled from a human donor who received a COVID-19 vaccine.

The rearrangement links TRBV28 to TRBJ2-4; weak D call: TRBD1 (6 bases). Between the trimmed V and J ends, which lost 6 bases and 1 base, there was a span of 10 bases. The CDR3 runs to 14 residues. Looked up from germline, CDR1 is MDHEN and CDR2 is SYDVKM. The CDR3 nucleotides are TGTGCCAGCAGGTTGACAGGCGCCAAAAACATTCAGTACTTC. Amino acids: CASRLTGAKNIQYF. Complete variable domain (other parts from reference TRBV28 and TRBJ2-4): DVKVTQSSRYLVKRTGEKVFLECVQDMDHENMFWYRQDPGLGLRLIYFSYDVKMKEKGDIPEGYSVSREKKERFSLILESASTNQTSMYLCASRLTGAKNIQYFGAGTRLSVL.

This chain connects TRBV3-1 (or the pseudogene TRBV3-2) to TRBJ2-3; 7 bases fit TRBD2. The CDR3 is 15 residues long. Germline V lookup: CDR1 LGHDT, CDR2 YNNKEL (reference sequence). Trimming removed 0 bases from V and 5 bases from J; junction bases left unmatched: 5. Written as DNA, the CDR3 is TGTGCCAGCAGCCAAGATATGGGGGGGAAAGATACGCAGTATTTT. Encoded protein: CASSQDMGGKDTQYF.

This clone has just one count. The chain couples TRBV2 to TRBJ1-1; D is possibly TRBD1 (5 bases). Per germline, CDR1 SNHLY and CDR2 FYNNEI. The CDR3 consists of 12 residues. Deletions cut 6 bases from V and 10 bases from J, with 15 bases between. CDR3 region: CASRALIGAAFF. The DNA for the CDR3 is TGTGCCAGCAGAGCTCTGATAGGGGCAGCTTTCTTT.

This chain links TRBV9 with TRBJ2-3; 7 bases are a match to TRBD1. From germline, CDR1 is SGDLS and CDR2 YYNGEE. This CDR3 comprises 14 residues. J gave up 1 base and V 1 base, and 0 bases lay outside the gene matches. The CDR3 is CASSVQGGTDTQYF. The CDR3 nucleotides read TGTGCCAGCAGCGTACAGGGGGGCACAGATACGCAGTATTTT. The variable domain in full, completed from reference TRBV9 and TRBJ2-3, reads DSGVTQTPKHLITATGQRVTLRCSPRSGDLSVYWYQQSLDQGLQFLIQYYNGEERAKGNILERFSAQQFPDLHSELNLSSLELGDSALYFCASSVQGGTDTQYFGPGTRLTVL.

The rearrangement links TRBV24-1 to TRBJ2-1, with a tentative D call TRBD2 (5 bases). The CDR3 is 16 residues long. Trimming cost V 0 bases and J 0 bases, with 8 bases left between them. Germline V gene data show CDR1 as KGHDR and CDR2 as SFDVKD. The CDR3 reads CATSDLSGNSYNEQFF. The CDR3 bases are TGTGCCACCAGTGATTTGTCGGGGAACTCCTACAATGAGCAGTTCTTC.